These T cell receptor beta chains were read from a single sample in a study of blood T cell repertoires in COVID-19. Repertoires were generated with immunoSEQ multiplex PCR, while TCRdb's copy carries only in-frame clones and drops some. The profile covers 40,000 or so clones, with 85% appearing a single time and around 4.9% taken by the ten largest. What was sequenced was peripheral blood. Every receptor here comes from a man over 45 with active COVID-19. The CDR3 runs from the conserved cysteine through the conserved F or W. D genes are given only for firm matches. Some rows have no size entry. The others give once, few or many, or a class for an expanded clone.

>.|.|TRBJ1-4|TRBV9
TGTGCCAGCAGCTCCCAGGGTTCGGAAAAACTGTTTTTT
CASSSQGSEKLFF
>.|TRBD2|TRBJ2-5|TRBV5-4
TGTGCCAGCAACCCCGGCGGGAGGGAAGCAGAGACCCAGTACTTC
CASNPGGREAETQYF
>few|TRBD1|TRBJ2-7|TRBV27
TGTGCCAGCAGTTCTGAGGTAAACAGGGGATGGAGCGAGCAGTACTTC
CASSSEVNRGWSEQYF
>once|.|TRBJ2-5|TRBV10-1
TGCGCCAGCAGTGAGTCGGGACTCCAAGAGACCCAGTACTTC
CASSESGLQETQYF
>.|.|TRBJ2-6|TRBV1
TGCACCAGCAGCCAAGATCTTACGGACATTCCTGGGGCCAACGTCCTGACTTTC
CTSSQDLTDIPGANVLTF
>medium-sized|.|TRBJ2-2|TRBV6-5
TGTGCCAGCAGTCCCCTAAGTGCCGGGGAGCTGTTTTTT
CASSPLSAGELFF
>.|TRBD1|TRBJ2-5|TRBV5-5
TGTGCCAGCAGCTTAAGGACAGGTTTCGTCCAAGAGACCCAGTACTTC
CASSLRTGFVQETQYF
>.|TRBD1|TRBJ2-7|TRBV29-1
TGCAGCGTTGTTCCGACAGGGCTAGGGGACGAGCAGTACTTC
CSVVPTGLGDEQYF
>.|.|TRBJ2-3|TRBV15
TGTGCCACCGGAGGTGGGCCGGATACGCAGTATTTT
CATGGGPDTQYF
>.|.|TRBJ1-1|TRBV7-2
TGTGCCAGCAGGTCCGGGACATTGAACACTGAAGCTTTCTTT
CASRSGTLNTEAFF
>.|.|TRBJ1-5|TRBV6-4
TGTGCCGCTCGGGGGGGGTTAGGGCAGCCCCAGCATTTT
CAARGGLGQPQHF
>.|TRBD2|TRBJ2-3|TRBV7-9
TGTGCCAGCAGCTTTAACGGGGGGACGAGCACAGATACGCAGTATTTT
CASSFNGGTSTDTQYF
>.|.|TRBJ1-1|TRBV19
TGTGCCAGTAGTATAGTAGCGTCACAGGGTAGGGGCCAAGCTTTCTTT
CASSIVASQGRGQAFF
>.|TRBD2|TRBJ2-5|TRBV5-5
TGTGCCAGCAGCTTGTTATTAGCGGGGGGTCCGGGGGAGACCCAGTACTTC
CASSLLLAGGPGETQYF
>.|.|TRBJ1-1|TRBV11-2
TGTGCCAGCAGCTTACAGGGGCTCATGAACACTGAAGCTTTCTTT
CASSLQGLMNTEAFF
>.|.|TRBJ1-2|TRBV19
TGTGCCAGTGCGGGACTCGAGGGATATGGCTACACCTTC
CASAGLEGYGYTF
>.|TRBD2|TRBJ2-1|TRBV2
TGTGCCAGCAGTGAAGCTAGCGGGGGCTACAATGAGCAGTTCTTC
CASSEASGGYNEQFF
>.|TRBD1|TRBJ2-7|TRBV28
TGTGCCAGCAGTTTATCAGGGGGAGTCTACGAGCAGTACTTC
CASSLSGGVYEQYF
>.|TRBD2|TRBJ2-3|TRBV3-1/TRBV3-2
TGTGCCAGCAGCCAAGATCGGGGGGGGAGCACAGATACGCAGTATTTT
CASSQDRGGSTDTQYF
>few|TRBD1|TRBJ1-4|TRBV28
TGTGCCAGCAGAGGGGGCCAGGGTCGCGAAAAACTGTTTTTT
CASRGGQGREKLFF
>few|.|TRBJ1-3|TRBV7-9
TGTGCCAGCAGCCCCACTCAGCGCTCTGGAAACACCATATATTTT
CASSPTQRSGNTIYF
>.|TRBD1|TRBJ2-1|TRBV18
TGTGCCAGCTCACCATTCACAGGGGAAGGGTCCTACAATGAGCAGTTCTTC
CASSPFTGEGSYNEQFF
>.|.|TRBJ1-2|TRBV19
TGTGCCAGTAGTCCCCGCCGGGGGAGCATCCTCGGCTACACCTTC
CASSPRRGSILGYTF
>.|.|TRBJ2-7|TRBV5-1
TGCGCCAGCAGCTTGTTAGGGGCAGGGGCCTACGAGCAGTACTTC
CASSLLGAGAYEQYF
>few|.|TRBJ2-2|TRBV21-1
TGTGCCAGCAGCAAAGAGAACAGGGCTAACACCGGGGAGCTGTTTTTT
CASSKENRANTGELFF
>.|TRBD1|TRBJ1-1|TRBV6-6
TGTGCCAGCAGCCACAGGGGTGGAAACACTGAAGCTTTCTTT
CASSHRGGNTEAFF
>.|.|TRBJ2-1|TRBV5-4
TGTGCCAGCAGCTTCGCGGGGTCGCAGGCCTATAGGCAGTTCTTC
CASSFAGSQAYRQFF
>.|.|TRBJ1-2|TRBV12-3/TRBV12-4
TGTGCCAGCACCGCGGGCTATGGCTACACCTTC
CASTAGYGYTF
>.|.|TRBJ2-1|TRBV18
TGTGCCAGCTCACCACCGTCGGGGTATAGCTCCTACAATGAGCAGTTCTTC
CASSPPSGYSSYNEQFF
>.|.|TRBJ1-1|TRBV15
TGTGCCACCAGCAGAGACAGGGCCCTGAACACTGAAGCTTTCTTT
CATSRDRALNTEAFF
>.|.|TRBJ2-3|TRBV5-1
TGCGCCAGCGAACCAGGGGAGAGCACAGATACGCAGTATTTT
CASEPGESTDTQYF
>.|.|TRBJ1-2|TRBV15
TGTGCCACCAGCAGAGATTTGGGAGAGGTTAGGGCCGGCTACACCTTC
CATSRDLGEVRAGYTF
>.|TRBD1|TRBJ1-2|TRBV28
TGTGCCAGCAGTCCAAGGGGGCTTGGGGGCTACACCTTC
CASSPRGLGGYTF
>.|TRBD2|TRBJ2-3|TRBV6-2/TRBV6-3
TGTGCCAGCAGTTACGAAGCGGGGGCCTACACAGATACGCAGTATTTT
CASSYEAGAYTDTQYF
>.|.|TRBJ2-3|TRBV7-9
TGTGCCAGCAAACCGATACTGGGCAGGGGCACAGATACGCAGTATTTT
CASKPILGRGTDTQYF
>.|.|TRBJ1-2|TRBV18
TGTGCCAGCTCACCATTCGATTCGGCAGGGGATGGCTACACCTTC
CASSPFDSAGDGYTF
>.|.|TRBJ1-6|TRBV5-1
TGCGCCAGCAGCTTGGTGGGGGGAAATTCACCCCTCCACTTT
CASSLVGGNSPLHF
>.|.|TRBJ1-1|TRBV12-3/TRBV12-4
TGTGCCAGCAGTTACAGGGAGAACACTGAAGCTTTCTTT
CASSYRENTEAFF
>.|TRBD1|TRBJ2-5|TRBV4-3
TGCGCCAGCAGCCAAGAAAACCTCAGGGGGGAGACCCAGTACTTC
CASSQENLRGETQYF
>.|TRBD2|TRBJ2-5|TRBV27
TGTGCCAGCAGTTCTTTTCGACTAGCGGGGGAACAAGAGACCCAGTACTTC
CASSSFRLAGEQETQYF